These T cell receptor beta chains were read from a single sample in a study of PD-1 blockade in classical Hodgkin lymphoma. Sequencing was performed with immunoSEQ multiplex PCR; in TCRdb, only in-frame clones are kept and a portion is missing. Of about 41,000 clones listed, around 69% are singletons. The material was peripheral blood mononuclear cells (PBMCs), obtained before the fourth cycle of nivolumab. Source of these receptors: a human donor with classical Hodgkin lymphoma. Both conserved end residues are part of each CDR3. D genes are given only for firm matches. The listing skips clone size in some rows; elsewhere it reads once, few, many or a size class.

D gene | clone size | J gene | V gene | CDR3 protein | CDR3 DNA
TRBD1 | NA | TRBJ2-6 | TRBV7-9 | CASSYDRDLSGANVLTF | TGTGCCAGCAGCTACGACAGGGACCTCTCTGGGGCCAACGTCCTGACTTTC
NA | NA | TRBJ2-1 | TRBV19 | CASSIGGHNEQFF | TGTGCCAGTAGTATTGGGGGACACAATGAGCAGTTCTTC
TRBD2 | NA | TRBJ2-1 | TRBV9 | CASSVARGAHNEQFF | TGTGCCAGCAGCGTAGCGCGGGGGGCCCACAATGAGCAGTTCTTC
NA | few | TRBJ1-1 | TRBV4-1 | CASSFHGGNTEAFF | TGCGCCAGCAGCTTCCACGGGGGGAACACTGAAGCTTTCTTT
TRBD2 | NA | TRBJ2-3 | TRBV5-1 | CASSLFHVPETSGGNPTDTQYF | TGCGCCAGCAGCTTGTTCCATGTACCCGAGACTAGCGGGGGGAATCCCACAGATACGCAGTATTTT
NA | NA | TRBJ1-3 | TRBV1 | CTSSHIKPGKRGNTIYF | TGCACCAGCAGCCATATAAAGCCCGGTAAAAGGGGAAACACCATATATTTT
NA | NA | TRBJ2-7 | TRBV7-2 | CASSLVRAGGEQYF | TGTGCCAGCAGCTTGGTCCGAGCAGGGGGGGAGCAGTACTTC
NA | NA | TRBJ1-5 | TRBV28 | CASSLVGENQPQHF | TGTGCCAGCAGTTTGGTCGGGGAAAATCAGCCCCAGCATTTT
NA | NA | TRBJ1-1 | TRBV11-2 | CASSLDPPREGETEAFF | TGTGCCAGCAGCTTAGATCCCCCCAGAGAGGGTGAGACTGAAGCTTTCTTT
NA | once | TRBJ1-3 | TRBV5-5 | CASSFYSGSSGNTIYF | TGTGCCAGCAGCTTTTATTCTGGAAGCTCTGGAAACACCATATATTTT
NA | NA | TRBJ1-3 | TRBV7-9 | CASSLVGAGNTIYF | TGTGCCAGCAGCTTAGTTGGGGCTGGAAACACCATATATTTT
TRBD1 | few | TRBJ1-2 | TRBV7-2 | CASSLGRGGGYTF | TGTGCCAGCAGCTTGGGCAGGGGGGGTGGCTACACCTTC
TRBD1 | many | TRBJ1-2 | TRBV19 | CASSIRPGQVRGYTF | TGTGCCAGTAGTATTCGGCCGGGACAGGTTCGGGGCTACACCTTC
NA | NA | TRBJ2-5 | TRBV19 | CASSIDLSQETQYF | TGTGCCAGTAGTATAGATCTGTCCCAAGAGACCCAGTACTTC
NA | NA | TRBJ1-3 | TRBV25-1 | CASSEERSGNTIYF | TGTGCCAGCAGTGAAGAACGCTCTGGAAACACCATATATTTT
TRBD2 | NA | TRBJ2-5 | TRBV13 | CASSPRTSMGETQYF | TGTGCCAGCAGCCCCCGGACTAGCATGGGGGAGACCCAGTACTTC
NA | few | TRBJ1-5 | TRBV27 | CASSLSRGGNQPQHF | TGTGCCAGCAGTTTATCCAGGGGCGGCAATCAGCCCCAGCATTTT
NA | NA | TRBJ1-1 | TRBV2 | CASSEMGGVEAFF | TGTGCCAGCAGTGAAATGGGGGGGGTGGAAGCTTTCTTT
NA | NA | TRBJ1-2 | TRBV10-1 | CASSEMGDYGYTF | TGCGCCAGCAGTGAAATGGGAGACTATGGCTACACCTTC
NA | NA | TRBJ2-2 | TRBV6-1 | CASSESVRAGELFF | TGTGCCAGCAGTGAATCGGTTAGGGCCGGGGAGCTGTTTTTT
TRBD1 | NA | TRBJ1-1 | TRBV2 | CASSEAWGVQGRFTEAFF | TGTGCCAGCAGTGAAGCGTGGGGCGTACAGGGGAGGTTCACTGAAGCTTTCTTT
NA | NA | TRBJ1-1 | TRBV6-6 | CASSRGILTEAFF | TGTGCCAGCAGCCGGGGGATTTTGACTGAAGCTTTCTTT
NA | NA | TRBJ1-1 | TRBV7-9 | CASSSTENTEAFF | TGTGCCAGCAGCTCTACAGAGAACACTGAAGCTTTCTTT
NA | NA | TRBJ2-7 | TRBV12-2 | CASRLKPHRGWGHKYEQYF | TGTGCAAGTCGCTTAAAACCTCACAGGGGATGGGGCCACAAATACGAGCAGTACTTC
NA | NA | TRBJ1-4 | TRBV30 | CAWSVLGGELFF | TGTGCCTGGAGTGTACTTGGGGGAGAACTGTTTTTT
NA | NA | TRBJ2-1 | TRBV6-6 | CASSYSNLDEQFF | TGTGCCAGCAGTTACTCGAATCTTGATGAGCAGTTCTTC
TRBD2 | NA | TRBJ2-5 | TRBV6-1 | CASRRGRDETQYF | TGTGCCAGCAGGCGGGGGAGGGATGAGACCCAGTACTTC
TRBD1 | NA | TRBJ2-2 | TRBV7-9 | CASSSQGDTGELFF | TGTGCCAGCAGCTCCCAGGGGGACACCGGGGAGCTGTTTTTT
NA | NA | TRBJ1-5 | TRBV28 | CASSLEGNDNQPQHF | TGTGCCAGCAGTTTGGAGGGGAACGACAATCAGCCCCAGCATTTT
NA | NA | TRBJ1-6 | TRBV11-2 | CASSFANSPLHF | TGTGCCAGCAGCTTCGCTAATTCACCCCTCCACTTT
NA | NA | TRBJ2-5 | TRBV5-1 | CASSLGRGAGKTQYF | TGCGCCAGCAGCTTGGGCCGGGGGGCTGGGAAGACCCAGTACTTC
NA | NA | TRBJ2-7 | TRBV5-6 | CASSLSPGTGREQYF | TGTGCCAGCAGCTTGAGTCCAGGGACGGGGAGGGAGCAGTACTTC
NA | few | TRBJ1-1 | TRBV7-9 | CASSLVLGHTEAFF | TGTGCCAGCAGCTTGGTTCTGGGGCACACTGAAGCTTTCTTT
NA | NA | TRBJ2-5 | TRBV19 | CASSISRGQETQYF | TGTGCCAGTAGTATATCAAGGGGACAAGAGACCCAGTACTTC
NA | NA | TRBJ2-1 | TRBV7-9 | CASSPRLEVYNEQFF | TGTGCCAGCAGCCCAAGATTGGAGGTCTACAATGAGCAGTTCTTC
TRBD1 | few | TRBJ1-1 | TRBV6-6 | CASRHRGAGENTEAFF | TGTGCCAGCAGACACAGGGGGGCGGGTGAGAACACTGAAGCTTTCTTT
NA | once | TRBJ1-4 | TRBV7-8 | CASTAGQGPTNEKLFF | TGTGCCAGCACAGCCGGGCAGGGACCAACTAATGAAAAACTGTTTTTT
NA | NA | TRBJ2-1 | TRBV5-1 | CASSLVYEVNEQFF | TGCGCCAGCAGCTTGGTATACGAGGTCAATGAGCAGTTCTTC
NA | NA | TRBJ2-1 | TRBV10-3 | CAISESDRNYNEQFF | TGTGCCATCAGTGAGTCGGACAGAAACTACAATGAGCAGTTCTTC
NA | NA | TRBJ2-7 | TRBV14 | CASSQMRYGVYEQYF | TGTGCCAGCAGCCAAATGAGATATGGAGTTTACGAGCAGTACTTC
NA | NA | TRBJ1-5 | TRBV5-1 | CASSDRDDNQPQHF | TGCGCCAGCAGCGACCGGGACGACAATCAGCCCCAGCATTTT